One T cell receptor (beta chain) is described in this entry. A read error may account for a junction end that differs from germline. There are 11 residues in the CDR3. Sequencing used immunoSEQ multiplex PCR; TCRdb keeps in-frame clones, though not all of them. This sample yields roughly 250,000 clones, of which 75% to 90% are seen a single time; just under 6.5% belongs to the top ten. The data derive from a study of blood T cell repertoires in COVID-19. Study-level information: Sources were T cells, B-cell-depleted T cells, or PBMCs; the material itself was cDNA or gDNA.

Ages ranged from roughly 18 to 100 years, with residence in about two dozen US areas. This clonotype originated in a woman aged 25 to 39 with acute COVID-19. The sequenced material came from PBMCs or T cells enriched from blood (not recorded which). The chain couples TRBV12-3 or TRBV12-4 to TRBJ2-7; a weak D match, TRBD1 (5 bases). As DNA, the CDR3 is TGTGCCAGCAGTTTTCTGGGGCGCCAACACTTC. Translating gives CASSFLGRQHF.